A single sample is the source of the 16 T cell receptor beta chains below, sequenced in a study of CD8+ T cells in alopecia areata. TCR sequencing used cDNA made by reverse transcription of extracted RNA. Produced via immunoSEQ multiplex PCR; TCRdb's table is partial and in-frame only. Found here are about 180,000 clones, around 50% of them singletons; the top ten hold approximately 14%. Sequencing was performed on CD4+ T cells sorted from blood, taken at week 0. These receptors were taken from a human donor with alopecia areata.

The chain combines TRBV7-9 with TRBJ1-1, with 7 positions matching TRBD1. The CDR3 is 14 residues long. With V trimmed by 6 bases and J by 5 bases, 9 bases remained unmatched. The germline V gene has CDR1 SEHNR and CDR2 FQNEAQ (reference sequence). The chain's CDR3 is CASRPLTGETEAFF. CDR3 DNA: TGTGCCAGCAGGCCATTAACAGGGGAGACTGAAGCTTTCTTT.

This chain connects TRBV18 to TRBJ2-7; D perhaps matches TRBD2 (5 bases). The CDR3 has 11 amino acids. V shed 5 bases and J shed 4 bases, with 6 bases lying between them. Germline V gene sequence: CDR1 KGHSH, CDR2 LQKENI. Written as DNA, the CDR3 is TGTGCCAGCTCAGAGGGTTACGAGCAGTACTTC. Translation gives CASSEGYEQYF. Supplemented by reference TRBV18 and TRBJ2-7, the full variable domain reads NAGVMQNPRHLVRRRGQEARLRCSPMKGHSHVYWYRQLPEEGLKFMVYLQKENIIDESGMPKERFSAEFPKEGPSILRIQQVVRGDSAAYFCASSEGYEQYFGPGTRLTVT.

The gene calls are TRBV5-6 and TRBJ1-5, with 11 nucleotides matching TRBD1. There are 17 residues in the CDR3. V trimming: 4 bases; J trimming: 2 bases; junction bases outside the gene matches: 8. Germline CDR1 SGHDT, CDR2 YYEEEE. The CDR3 DNA sequence: TGTGCCAGCAGCCGGAGGACAGGGGGCGTTGGCAATCAGCCCCAGCATTTT. Translating it yields CASSRRTGGVGNQPQHF.

This clone has just a few counts. The genes are TRBV14 and TRBJ2-5; 9 bases agree with TRBD1. The CDR3 sequence is 19 residues long. The V segment lost 3 bases and the J segment 5 bases; nucleotides outside the gene matches: 19. CDR1 and CDR2 from the germline V gene are SGHDN and FVKESK. The DNA of the CDR3 is TGTGCCAGCAGCCACACATTGGGACAGGGTAGGATGTTTTGGGAGACCCAGTACTTC. Its protein product is CASSHTLGQGRMFWETQYF. Full variable domain (missing parts from reference TRBV14 and TRBJ2-5): EAGVTQFPSHSVIEKGQTVTLRCDPISGHDNLYWYRRVMGKEIKFLLHFVKESKQDESGMPNNRFLAERTGGTYSTLKVQPAELEDSGVYFCASSHTLGQGRMFWETQYFGPGTRLLVL.

V gene TRBV7-2 combines with J gene TRBJ1-5; D call uncertain. Between the trimmed V and J ends, which lost 5 bases and 4 bases, there was a span of 6 bases. From germline, CDR1 is SGHTA and CDR2 FQGNSA. The CDR3 is 12 residues long. Here the CDR3 reads CASSTPNQPQHF. Written as DNA, the CDR3 is TGTGCCAGCAGCACACCTAATCAGCCCCAGCATTTT.

This sequence joins TRBV5-1 and TRBJ1-1, with D perhaps TRBD1 (6 bases). The CDR3 has 14 amino acids. CDR1 and CDR2 from the germline V gene are SGHRS and YFSETQ. Trimming took off 4 bases at V and 0 bases at J, with 10 bases between the two ends. The CDR3 DNA follows: TGCGCCAGCAGCGGAGGGGGGATGAACACTGAAGCTTTCTTT. Its protein is CASSGGGMNTEAFF.

This clone was detected only a few times. The genes are TRBV5-1 and TRBJ1-2; 8 positions agree with TRBD1. V lost 4 bases to trimming and J lost 8 bases; unmatched junction nucleotides: 16. The CDR3 is made up of 16 amino acids. Germline values: CDR1 SGHRS, CDR2 YFSETQ. The CDR3 DNA follows: TGCGCCAGCAGCCCACAAGTCTCGGACAGGGCCCGCGGCTACACCTTC. It specifies CASSPQVSDRARGYTF.

Here the CDR3 DNA reads TGTGCCATCACGGACGGGACAGGGGCTTCACCCCTCCACTTT. It yields the protein CAITDGTGASPLHF. The V call is TRBV10-3, the J call TRBJ1-6; 10 bases are a match to TRBD1. Looked up from germline, CDR1 is ENHRY and CDR2 is SYGVKD. The CDR3 totals 14 residues. J was trimmed by 9 bases and V by 7 bases; bases with no gene match: 6.

This rearrangement joins TRBV29-1 to TRBJ2-7; 11 nucleotides line up with TRBD2. The V and J ends lost 2 bases and 1 base, in that order; junction bases with no gene match: 10. Germline V gene data show CDR1 as SQVTM and CDR2 as ANQGSEA. The CDR3 is 17 amino acids. The CDR3: CSVEKTASGGTSYEQYF. The DNA of the CDR3 is TGCAGCGTTGAAAAAACGGCTAGCGGGGGGACGTCCTACGAGCAGTACTTC.

This clone was recorded a few times. The chain uses TRBV29-1 and TRBJ2-5; D not resolved. Germline CDR1 and CDR2: SQVTM and ANQGSEA. This CDR3 is built from 12 residues. The V end was cut by 6 bases, the J end by 7 bases, with 15 bases between. The CDR3 sequence is CSVANQDRTQYF. DNA for the CDR3: TGCAGCGTAGCTAATCAAGATCGGACCCAGTACTTC.

The V and J genes are TRBV7-9 and TRBJ2-3, with a possible D match to TRBD2 (5 bases). The V end was cut by 5 bases, the J end by 3 bases, with 9 bases between. The CDR3 is 13 residues long. Germline lookup yields CDR1 SEHNR and CDR2 FQNEAQ (reference sequence). The CDR3 spells CASSQLATDTQYF. The CDR3 coding sequence is TGTGCCAGCAGCCAATTAGCGACAGATACGCAGTATTTT.

The chain links TRBV5-1 to TRBJ2-5, with D unclear. Looked up from germline, CDR1 is SGHRS and CDR2 is YFSETQ. V dropped 4 bases and J dropped 0 bases, with 16 bases sitting between them. This CDR3 has 16 residues. The CDR3 nucleotides are TGCGCCAGCAGCCAAGACGGTGTGGCGAACCAAGAGACCCAGTACTTC. Translated, it gives CASSQDGVANQETQYF. Drawing the rest from reference TRBV5-1 and TRBJ2-5, the complete variable domain is KAGVTQTPRYLIKTRGQQVTLSCSPISGHRSVSWYQQTPGQGLQFLFEYFSETQRNKGNFPGRFSGRQFSNSRSEMNVSTLELGDSALYLCASSQDGVANQETQYFGPGTRLLVL.

The rearrangement joins TRBV4-1 to TRBJ2-3; 7 bases match TRBD2. V was clipped by 3 bases and J by 4 bases; unmatched bases: 10. Germline V CDR1 and CDR2: MGHRA, YSYEKL. The CDR3 extends over 16 amino acids. The CDR3 protein is CASSQPFAGVSDTQYF. CDR3 DNA: TGCGCCAGCAGCCAGCCGTTCGCGGGGGTGTCAGATACGCAGTATTTT.

This chain connects TRBV13 to TRBJ2-7, with TRBD1 as a possible D gene (7 bases). The germline V gene encodes CDR1 PRHDT and CDR2 FYEKMQ (reference sequence). The CDR3 is 15 amino acids. Trimming took 2 bases from V and 5 from J, leaving 16 bases between them. CDR3: CASSLWLGGGDEQYF. The CDR3 nucleotides read TGTGCCAGCAGCTTATGGCTAGGGGGCGGGGACGAGCAGTACTTC.

The V and J genes are TRBV6-1 and TRBJ2-7; possible D gene TRBD2, 5 bases. Germline V lookup: CDR1 MNHNS, CDR2 SASEGT. This CDR3 is 17 amino acids long. The V gene lost 3 bases and the J gene lost 3 bases, with 21 bases spanning the gap. CDR3 loop: CASSDWARLTGLYEQYF. DNA of the CDR3: TGTGCCAGCAGTGATTGGGCGAGACTAACTGGACTCTACGAGCAGTACTTC.

V gene TRBV7-9 combines with J gene TRBJ2-5; 10 bases are shared with TRBD1. This CDR3 region has 15 residues. Germline V gene lookup returns CDR1 SEHNR and CDR2 FQNEAQ (reference sequence). V shed 3 bases, J shed 5 bases, and the junction held 6 bases outside the gene matches. CDR3 loop: CASSLDRGSLETQYF. The CDR3 region has the DNA TGTGCCAGCAGCTTGGACAGGGGGAGTTTGGAGACCCAGTACTTC.